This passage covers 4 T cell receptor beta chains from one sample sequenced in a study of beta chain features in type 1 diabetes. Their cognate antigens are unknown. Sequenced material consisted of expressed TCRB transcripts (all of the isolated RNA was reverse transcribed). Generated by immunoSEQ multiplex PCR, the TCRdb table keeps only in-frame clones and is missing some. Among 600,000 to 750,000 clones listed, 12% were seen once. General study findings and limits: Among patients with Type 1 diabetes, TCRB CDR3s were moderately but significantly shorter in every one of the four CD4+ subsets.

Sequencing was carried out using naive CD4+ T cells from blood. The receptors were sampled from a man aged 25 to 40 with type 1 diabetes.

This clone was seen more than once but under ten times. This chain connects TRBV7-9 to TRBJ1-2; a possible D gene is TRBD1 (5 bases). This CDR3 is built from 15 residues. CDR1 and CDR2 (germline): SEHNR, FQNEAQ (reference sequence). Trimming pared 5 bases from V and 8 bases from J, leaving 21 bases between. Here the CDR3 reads CASSRSSAGVYGYTF. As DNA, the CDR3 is TGTGCCAGCAGCAGGAGTAGTGCGGGGGTTTACGGCTACACCTTC.

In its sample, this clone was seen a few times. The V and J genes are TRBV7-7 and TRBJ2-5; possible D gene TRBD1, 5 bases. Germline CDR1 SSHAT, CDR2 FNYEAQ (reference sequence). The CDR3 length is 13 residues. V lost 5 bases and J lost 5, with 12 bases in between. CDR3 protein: CASSPNKGETQYF. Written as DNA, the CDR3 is TGTGCCAGCAGCCCGAACAAGGGGGAGACCCAGTACTTC.

The CDR3 DNA sequence: TGTGCCAGCAGTGTAACTCAGGGGGCTGGGGACGAGCAGTACTTC. Its protein product is CASSVTQGAGDEQYF. This chain links TRBV28 with TRBJ2-7; 8 nucleotides align to TRBD1. CDR3 length equals 15 residues. Germline-derived CDR1 and CDR2 are MDHEN and SYDVKM. Trimming cost V 5 bases and J 5 bases; bases outside gene matches: 11.

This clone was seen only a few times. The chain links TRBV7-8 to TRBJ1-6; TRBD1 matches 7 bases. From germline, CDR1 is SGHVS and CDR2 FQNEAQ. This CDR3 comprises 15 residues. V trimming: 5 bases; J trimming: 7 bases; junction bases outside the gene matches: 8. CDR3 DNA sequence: TGTGCCAGCAGCATAAGACAGGGATTGAATTCACCCCTCCACTTT. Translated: CASSIRQGLNSPLHF.